The rows below give T cell receptor beta chains drawn from one sample of a study of blood T cells in healthy people across ages. TCRdb re-called the 5' RACE reads with MiXCR, one entry per CDR3 protein. This table has around 600,000 distinct CDR3 sequences, 45% to 55% appearing once. The material sequenced was blood. These receptors were taken from a man at least 80 years old in good health. CDR3s leave out the opening cysteine and the closing phenylalanine or tryptophan. Each record gives: CDR3 protein, V gene, J gene, D gene. A D gene is named only where the DNA matches it firmly.

cdr3_aa: ASSLVLGYNEQF
v_call: TRBV7-9
j_call: TRBJ2-1
d_call: .

cdr3_aa: ASGMTETQY
v_call: TRBV5-1
j_call: TRBJ2-5
d_call: .

cdr3_aa: ASSEVAGGYEQY
v_call: TRBV6-1
j_call: .
d_call: TRBD1

cdr3_aa: AITDGLGNTEAF
v_call: TRBV10-3
j_call: TRBJ1-1
d_call: .

cdr3_aa: SARDLGRETANYGYT
v_call: TRBV20-1
j_call: TRBJ1-2
d_call: .

cdr3_aa: ASSQVADSSTDTQY
v_call: TRBV7-2
j_call: TRBJ2-3
d_call: .

cdr3_aa: ASSLGLAGRSYNEQY
v_call: TRBV7-9
j_call: TRBJ2-7
d_call: TRBD2

cdr3_aa: ASSLSRGSTQY
v_call: TRBV27
j_call: .
d_call: .

cdr3_aa: ASSRTSGQGYEQF
v_call: TRBV6-5
j_call: TRBJ2-1
d_call: TRBD1

cdr3_aa: ASGPGNQPQH
v_call: TRBV9
j_call: TRBJ1-5
d_call: .

cdr3_aa: AWTGQETQY
v_call: TRBV30
j_call: TRBJ2-5
d_call: .

cdr3_aa: SVGRGYEQY
v_call: TRBV29-1
j_call: TRBJ2-7
d_call: .

cdr3_aa: SVEGGGATGTQY
v_call: TRBV29-1
j_call: TRBJ2-5
d_call: .

cdr3_aa: ASVGGGGDYGYT
v_call: TRBV9
j_call: TRBJ1-2
d_call: TRBD1

cdr3_aa: ASSPRQETQY
v_call: TRBV7-9
j_call: TRBJ2-5
d_call: .

cdr3_aa: ASSYTAENQETQY
v_call: TRBV6-5
j_call: TRBJ2-5
d_call: .

cdr3_aa: ASSLGTSTNEQF
v_call: TRBV5-5
j_call: TRBJ2-1
d_call: TRBD2

cdr3_aa: ASSLGILAEQETQY
v_call: TRBV11-2
j_call: TRBJ2-5
d_call: .

cdr3_aa: ASKTIVAADTQY
v_call: TRBV6-6
j_call: TRBJ2-3
d_call: .

cdr3_aa: ASSQAYRDRPDNEQF
v_call: TRBV4-1
j_call: TRBJ2-1
d_call: TRBD1

cdr3_aa: SVDGTGPYNEQF
v_call: TRBV29-1
j_call: TRBJ2-1
d_call: TRBD1

cdr3_aa: ASGGTSGRTNTGELF
v_call: TRBV7-2
j_call: TRBJ2-2
d_call: TRBD2

cdr3_aa: ASSWPGHTRTDTQY
v_call: TRBV7-2
j_call: TRBJ2-3
d_call: .

cdr3_aa: ASSLDGGSLGNEQF
v_call: TRBV5-1
j_call: TRBJ2-1
d_call: TRBD2

cdr3_aa: ASTSRDIRNSPLH
v_call: TRBV5-1
j_call: TRBJ1-6
d_call: .

cdr3_aa: ASSFSSSVVRNEQF
v_call: TRBV7-8
j_call: TRBJ2-1
d_call: .

cdr3_aa: SVGGAKETQY
v_call: TRBV29-1
j_call: TRBJ2-5
d_call: .

cdr3_aa: ASSLAGTGGRQEKLF
v_call: TRBV12-3/TRBV12-4
j_call: TRBJ1-4
d_call: TRBD1

cdr3_aa: SVLGGGPQETQY
v_call: TRBV29-1
j_call: TRBJ2-5
d_call: .

cdr3_aa: ASRGGSSGGDTQY
v_call: TRBV7-2
j_call: TRBJ2-3
d_call: TRBD2

cdr3_aa: ASTRQGANIQY
v_call: TRBV23-1
j_call: TRBJ2-4
d_call: TRBD1

cdr3_aa: AISEGLAGGPYEQY
v_call: TRBV10-3
j_call: TRBJ2-7
d_call: TRBD2

cdr3_aa: SATGGLETQY
v_call: TRBV20-1
j_call: .
d_call: .

cdr3_aa: SAKDPGQGRGYT
v_call: TRBV20-1
j_call: TRBJ1-2
d_call: TRBD1

cdr3_aa: ASSYDSPTTYEQY
v_call: TRBV12-3/TRBV12-4
j_call: TRBJ2-7
d_call: .

cdr3_aa: ASSDEAHREPYNEQY
v_call: TRBV3-1
j_call: .
d_call: .

cdr3_aa: ASSGGTGVNEQF
v_call: TRBV28
j_call: TRBJ2-1
d_call: TRBD1

cdr3_aa: ASSVAVAGGQNHEQF
v_call: TRBV9
j_call: TRBJ2-1
d_call: TRBD2

cdr3_aa: ASTFVSGTYNEQY
v_call: TRBV28
j_call: TRBJ2-7
d_call: .

cdr3_aa: SVGHSGANVLT
v_call: TRBV29-1
j_call: TRBJ2-6
d_call: .

cdr3_aa: ASSPLGTDYTDTQY
v_call: TRBV18
j_call: TRBJ2-3
d_call: TRBD1

cdr3_aa: SARDPSGRGRNTQY
v_call: TRBV20-1
j_call: TRBJ2-3
d_call: TRBD2

cdr3_aa: ASSLSRARNGEQF
v_call: TRBV7-3
j_call: TRBJ2-1
d_call: .

cdr3_aa: SAPTGGFYGYT
v_call: TRBV20-1
j_call: TRBJ1-2
d_call: .

cdr3_aa: ASSLWDSPYQETQY
v_call: TRBV5-1
j_call: TRBJ2-5
d_call: TRBD1

cdr3_aa: ASNPLGQGKETQY
v_call: TRBV28
j_call: TRBJ2-5
d_call: TRBD1

cdr3_aa: ASNRDRAKYEQF
v_call: TRBV28
j_call: TRBJ2-1
d_call: TRBD1

cdr3_aa: ASSRTSGTYYEQY
v_call: TRBV3-1
j_call: .
d_call: .

cdr3_aa: ASSPRPTYGQY
v_call: TRBV9
j_call: TRBJ2-5
d_call: .

cdr3_aa: SANKRGVAYNEQF
v_call: TRBV20-1
j_call: TRBJ2-1
d_call: TRBD2

cdr3_aa: ASSARNSNQPQH
v_call: TRBV9
j_call: TRBJ1-5
d_call: .

cdr3_aa: ASSLGGQPEQY
v_call: TRBV7-2
j_call: TRBJ2-7
d_call: .